This T cell receptor beta chain comes out of a study of shared clonotypes between healthy human individuals. Study overall: Used for every donor were three CD4 naive, three CD4 memory, two CD8 naive and one CD8 memory plate.

Naive CD8 cells lacked CD45RO and underwent positive selection for CCR7, leaving out terminally differentiated effector memory CD45RA+ cells. Germline lookup yields CDR1 MGHRA and CDR2 YSYEKL. CDR3 length: 15 residues. Trimming removed 3 bases from V and 2 bases from J, with 11 bases in between. Only in-frame clones appear in the TCRdb table, and some are missing; sequencing was by immunoSEQ multiplex PCR. The sample holds about 2 million clones, about 95% seen once. This sequence was found in a man between 18 and 35 years old in good health. V and J are TRBV4-1 and TRBJ2-1, with a tentative D call TRBD2 (7 bases). Sequencing was done on a sample of naive CD8+ T cells sorted from blood. The CDR3 is CASSQGGAPYNEQFF. DNA for the CDR3: TGCGCCAGCAGCCAGGGGGGGGCCCCCTACAATGAGCAGTTCTTC.